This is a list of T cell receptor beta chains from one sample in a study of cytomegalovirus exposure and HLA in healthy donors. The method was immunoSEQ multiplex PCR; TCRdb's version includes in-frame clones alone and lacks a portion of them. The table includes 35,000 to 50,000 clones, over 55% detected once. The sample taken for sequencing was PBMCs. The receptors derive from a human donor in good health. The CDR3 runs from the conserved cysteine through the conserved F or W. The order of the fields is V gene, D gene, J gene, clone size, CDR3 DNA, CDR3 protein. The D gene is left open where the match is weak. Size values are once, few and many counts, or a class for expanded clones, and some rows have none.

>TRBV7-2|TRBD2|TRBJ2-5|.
TGTGCCAGCAGCTTTATGAGACTAGCGGGGCAAGAGACCCAGTACTTC
CASSFMRLAGQETQYF
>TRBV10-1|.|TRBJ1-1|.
TGCGCCAGCAGCCTCAGTGGGAACACTGAAGCTTTCTTT
CASSLSGNTEAFF
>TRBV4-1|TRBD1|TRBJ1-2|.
TGCGCCAGCAGCCCGGGCCTGGACAGGGACTATGGCTACACCTTC
CASSPGLDRDYGYTF
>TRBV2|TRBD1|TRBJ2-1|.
TGTGCCAGCAGTGCCCTACAGGGGTCCTACAATGAGCAGTTCTTC
CASSALQGSYNEQFF
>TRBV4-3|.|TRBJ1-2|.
TGCGCCAGCAGCCAAGATCGTGGGGATGCAGGGAACTATGGCTACACCTTC
CASSQDRGDAGNYGYTF
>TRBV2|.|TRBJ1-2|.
TGTGCCAGCAATAGGGACACTAACTATGGCTACACCTTC
CASNRDTNYGYTF
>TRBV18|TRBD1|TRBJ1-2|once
TGTGCCAGCTCACCACGGACAGGGGAAGGCTACACCTTC
CASSPRTGEGYTF
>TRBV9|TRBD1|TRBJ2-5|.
TGTGCCAGCAGCGCGGGGACAGGGGGCTTCGAGACCCAGTACTTC
CASSAGTGGFETQYF
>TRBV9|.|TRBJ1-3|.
TGTGCCAGCAGCGCTTTTAATTCTGGAAACACCATATATTTT
CASSAFNSGNTIYF
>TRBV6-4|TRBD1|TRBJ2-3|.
TGTGCCAGCAGTTCCGACAGGGCCCCCGGAGATACGCAGTATTTT
CASSSDRAPGDTQYF
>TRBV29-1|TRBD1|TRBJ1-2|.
TGCAGCGTTTGGACAGGGGGCACCCTTGGCTACACCTTC
CSVWTGGTLGYTF
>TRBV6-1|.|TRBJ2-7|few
TGTGCCAGCAGAACCATGGGAGGGGGACACGAGCAGTACTTC
CASRTMGGGHEQYF
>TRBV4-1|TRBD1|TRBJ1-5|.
TGCGCCAGCAGCCTACAGGGGACGTATCAGCCCCAGCATTTT
CASSLQGTYQPQHF
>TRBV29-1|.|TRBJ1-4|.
TGCAGCGTTAGGGACTCCTCAGCAACTAATGAAAAACTGTTTTTT
CSVRDSSATNEKLFF
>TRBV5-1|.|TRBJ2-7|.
TGCGCCAGCAGCTCGGAGCATTACGAGCAGTACTTC
CASSSEHYEQYF
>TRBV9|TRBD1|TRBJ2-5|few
TGTGCCAGCAGCGTAGGACAGGGAAGCCAAGAGACCCAGTACTTC
CASSVGQGSQETQYF
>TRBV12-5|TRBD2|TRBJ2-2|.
TGTGCTAGTGGTTTACGAACTAGCGGGGGGGCCGGGGAGCTGTTTTTT
CASGLRTSGGAGELFF
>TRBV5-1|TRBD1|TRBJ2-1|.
TGCGCCAGCAGCGCCCTCCCCGGGACAGGGTGGAATGAGCAGTTCTTC
CASSALPGTGWNEQFF
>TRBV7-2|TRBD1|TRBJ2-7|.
TGTGCCAGCAGCTACGGACAGGGGAATTACGAGCAGTACTTC
CASSYGQGNYEQYF
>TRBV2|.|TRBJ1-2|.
TGTGCCAGCATCCAGGGGCGCTATGGCTACACCTTC
CASIQGRYGYTF
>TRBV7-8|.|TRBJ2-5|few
TGTGCCAGCAGCGCCCGGCGCCGGGACTTGAGGGAGACCCAGTACTTC
CASSARRRDLRETQYF
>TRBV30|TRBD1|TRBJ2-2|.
TGTGCCTGGTCGGGACGGGACAGGGTAACCGGGGAGCTGTTTTTT
CAWSGRDRVTGELFF
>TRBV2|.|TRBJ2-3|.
TGTGCCAGCAGTGAATTAACAGATACGCAGTATTTT
CASSELTDTQYF
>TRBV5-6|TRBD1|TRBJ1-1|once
TGTGCCAGCAGCCAAAGGACAGGGAACACTGAAGCTTTCTTT
CASSQRTGNTEAFF
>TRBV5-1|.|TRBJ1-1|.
TGCGCCAGCAGCCCGGGGGGTACAGCGGGCACTGAAGCTTTCTTT
CASSPGGTAGTEAFF
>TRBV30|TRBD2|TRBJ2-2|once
TGTGCCTGGGAGGCCTCCCCGGGACTAGCGAACACCGGGGAGCTGTTTTTT
CAWEASPGLANTGELFF
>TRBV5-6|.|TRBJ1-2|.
TGTGCCAGCGCAAAAGAGAATTATGGCTACACCTTC
CASAKENYGYTF
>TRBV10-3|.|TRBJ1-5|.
TGTGCCATCAGTGAGCGGGCGGGAGACCTTAGCAATCAGCCCCAGCATTTT
CAISERAGDLSNQPQHF
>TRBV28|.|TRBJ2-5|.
TGTGCTTCAATGTGGGGCGCGGGGGAGACCCAGTACTTC
CASMWGAGETQYF
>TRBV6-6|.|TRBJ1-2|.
TGTGCCGTCGCGAAAAGGGGTGATGCTCCCTATGGCTACACCTTC
CAVAKRGDAPYGYTF
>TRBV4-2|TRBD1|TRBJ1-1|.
TGTGCCAGCAGCCCGGGAGGGGGCTTGAACACTGAAGCTTTCTTT
CASSPGGGLNTEAFF
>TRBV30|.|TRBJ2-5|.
TGTGCCTGGGCGGTAGGGGCCTACCAAGAGACCCAGTACTTC
CAWAVGAYQETQYF
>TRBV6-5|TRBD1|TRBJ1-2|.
TGTGCCAGCAGTAATCGACAGGGCCTCTATGGCTACACCTTC
CASSNRQGLYGYTF
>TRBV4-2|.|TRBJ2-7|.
TGTGCCAGCAGCCAAGATTCCGCGACAATCCGGCAGTACTTC
CASSQDSATIRQYF
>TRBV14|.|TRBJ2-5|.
TGTGCCAGCAGCCAATGGGTTTGGGCTCGCTCCCAAGAGACCCAGTACTTC
CASSQWVWARSQETQYF
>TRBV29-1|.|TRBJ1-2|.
TGCAGCGCCACACAGATAAATTATGGCTACACCTTC
CSATQINYGYTF
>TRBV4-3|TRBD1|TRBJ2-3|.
TGCGCCAGCAGCCAAGAGGTAGTGCAGGGGGCTGTCCCCTCCTTTCTTGCGCAGTATTTT
CASSQEVVQGAVPSFLAQYF
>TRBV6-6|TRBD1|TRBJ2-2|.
TGTGCCAGCAGTTTCGGTCAGGGGGAAAGGACCGGGGAGCTGTTTTTT
CASSFGQGERTGELFF
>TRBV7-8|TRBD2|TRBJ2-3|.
TGTGCCAGCAGCTACGGACTAGCGAGCACAGATACGCAGTATTTT
CASSYGLASTDTQYF
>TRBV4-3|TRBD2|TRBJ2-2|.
TGCGCCAGCAGCCGGGAGGGAGGTTCGTCCGGGGAGCTGTTTTTT
CASSREGGSSGELFF
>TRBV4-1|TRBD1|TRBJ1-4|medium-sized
TGCGCCAGCAGTTTCACAGGGGGCACTAATGAAAAACTGTTTTTT
CASSFTGGTNEKLFF
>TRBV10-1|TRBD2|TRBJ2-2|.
TGCGCCAGCAGCGGACTGCCGGGGGGGCCCACCGGGGAGCTGTTTTTT
CASSGLPGGPTGELFF
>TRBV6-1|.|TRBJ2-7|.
TGTGCCGTCCACCGAGGGTACTACGAGCAGTACTTC
CAVHRGYYEQYF
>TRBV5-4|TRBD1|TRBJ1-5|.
TGTGCCAGCAGCGCCGGACAGGGGAAGCCCCAGCATTTT
CASSAGQGKPQHF
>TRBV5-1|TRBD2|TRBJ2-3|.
TGCGCCAGCAGCGGGAGGGCAGATACGCAGTATTTT
CASSGRADTQYF
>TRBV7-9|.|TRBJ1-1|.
TGTGCCAGCAGCCGAGGATCGACGGAGATGAACACTGAAGCTTTCTTT
CASSRGSTEMNTEAFF
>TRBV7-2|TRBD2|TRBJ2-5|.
TGTGCCAGCAGCTCTGGGACTAGCGGGGAGACCCAGTACTTC
CASSSGTSGETQYF
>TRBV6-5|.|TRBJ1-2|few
TGTGCCAGCAGCCTCCAGGGCTATGGCTACACCTTC
CASSLQGYGYTF
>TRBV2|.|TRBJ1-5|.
TGTGCCAGCAGGTGGACAGCGACCGTTAGCAATCAGCCCCAGCATTTT
CASRWTATVSNQPQHF
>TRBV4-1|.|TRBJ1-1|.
TGCGCCAGCAGCCGAACAGGGCCCACTGAAGCTTTCTTT
CASSRTGPTEAFF
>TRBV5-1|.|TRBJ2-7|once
TGCGCCAGCAGCGCCCGCGAGAGATTGGAGCAGTACTTC
CASSARERLEQYF
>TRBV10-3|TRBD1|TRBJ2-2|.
TGTGCCATCAGTGAGTCGGGGACAGGGTACACCGGGGAGCTGTTTTTT
CAISESGTGYTGELFF